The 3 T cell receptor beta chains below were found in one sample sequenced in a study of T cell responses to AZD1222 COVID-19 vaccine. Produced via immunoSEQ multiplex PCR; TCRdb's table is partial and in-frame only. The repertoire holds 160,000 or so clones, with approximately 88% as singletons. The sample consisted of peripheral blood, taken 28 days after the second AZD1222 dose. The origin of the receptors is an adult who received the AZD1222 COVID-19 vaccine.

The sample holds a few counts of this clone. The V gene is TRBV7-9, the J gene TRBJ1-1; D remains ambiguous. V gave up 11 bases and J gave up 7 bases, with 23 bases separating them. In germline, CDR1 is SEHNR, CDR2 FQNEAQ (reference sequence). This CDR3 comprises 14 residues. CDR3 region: CACINPGKLSEAFF. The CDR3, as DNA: TGTGCCTGTATTAACCCGGGGAAACTGAGTGAAGCTTTCTTT.

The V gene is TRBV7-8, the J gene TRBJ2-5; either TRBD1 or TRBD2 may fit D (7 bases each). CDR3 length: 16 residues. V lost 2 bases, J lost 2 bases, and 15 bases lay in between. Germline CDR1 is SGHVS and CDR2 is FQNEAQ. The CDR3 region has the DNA TGTGCCAGCAGCTTATCAGGGGGGGCGGTTCAAGAGACCCAGTACTTC. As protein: CASSLSGGAVQETQYF. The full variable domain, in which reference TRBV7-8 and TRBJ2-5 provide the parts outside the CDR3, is GAGVSQSPRYKVAKRGQDVALRCDPISGHVSLFWYQQALGQGPEFLTYFQNEAQLDKSGLPSDRFFAERPEGSVSTLKIQRTQQEDSAVYLCASSLSGGAVQETQYFGPGTRLLVL.

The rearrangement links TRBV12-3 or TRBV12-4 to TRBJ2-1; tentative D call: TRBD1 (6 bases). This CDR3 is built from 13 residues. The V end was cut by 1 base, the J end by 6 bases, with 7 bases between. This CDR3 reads CASSLGRGNEQFF. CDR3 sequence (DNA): TGTGCCAGCAGTTTAGGCAGGGGCAATGAGCAGTTCTTC.